The 20 T cell receptor beta chains below were found in one sample sequenced in a study of control samples from healthy donors and cancer patients. Clones were sequenced by immunoSEQ multiplex PCR, and TCRdb holds only the in-frame ones, with some missing. The sample carries about 71,000 clones, about nine tenths recorded once. The sample was PBMCs. These receptors came from a man aged 60 to 75 with lung cancer.

The genes are TRBV3-1 (or the pseudogene TRBV3-2) and TRBJ2-7, with 7 bases matching TRBD1. The CDR3 is 17 residues long. CDR1 is LGHDT and CDR2 is YNNKEL in the germline V gene (reference sequence). The ends lost 2 bases at V and 0 bases at J; junction bases unmatched: 10. The chain's CDR3 is CASSQSPGTVSSYEQYF. DNA of the CDR3: TGTGCCAGCAGCCAAAGCCCAGGGACAGTCAGCTCCTACGAGCAGTACTTC.

The chain employs TRBV10-3 and TRBJ1-6, with D perhaps TRBD1 (5 bases). The V gene's germline CDR1 is ENHRY and CDR2 SYGVKD. This CDR3 has 14 amino acids. Trimming took off 3 bases at V and 14 bases at J, with 17 bases between the two ends. CDR3 residues: CAISDREEGGTLHF. For the CDR3, the DNA is TGTGCCATCAGTGACAGGGAAGAAGGTGGAACCCTCCACTTT.

The rearrangement uses TRBV6-6 and TRBJ2-5; weak D call: TRBD2 (7 bases). Germline loops: CDR1 MNHNY, CDR2 SVGAGI (reference sequence). CDR3 length: 14 residues. V dropped 2 bases and J dropped 1 base, with 8 bases sitting between them. As DNA, the CDR3 is TGTGCCAGCAGTTACGGGGGGGCCCAAGAGACCCAGTACTTC. It specifies CASSYGGAQETQYF.

This rearrangement joins TRBV7-2 to TRBJ2-5; weak D call: TRBD2 (5 bases). The V gene's germline CDR1 is SGHTA and CDR2 FQGNSA. The CDR3 length is 15 residues. V was shortened by 4 bases and J by 5 bases, with 17 bases between the two germline ends. The CDR3 is CASSSRKGRGETQYF. The CDR3 DNA follows: TGTGCCAGCAGCTCCCGGAAAGGCCGAGGGGAGACCCAGTACTTC.

This chain links TRBV4-1 with TRBJ1-1; D uncertain. Trimming took off 2 bases at V and 12 bases at J, with 13 bases between the two ends. CDR1 is MGHRA and CDR2 is YSYEKL in the germline V gene. The CDR3 has 12 residues. The CDR3 spells CASSQPGELSFF. The CDR3 DNA sequence: TGCGCCAGCAGCCAACCCGGGGAATTATCTTTCTTT.

The genes are TRBV7-9 and TRBJ2-3; D unresolved. Between the trimmed V and J ends, which lost 0 bases and 2 bases, there was a span of 9 bases. The CDR3 loop spans 15 amino acids. The V gene's germline CDR1 is SEHNR and CDR2 FQNEAQ (reference sequence). The CDR3 is CASSLAGQVTDTQYF. CDR3 nucleotides: TGTGCCAGCAGCTTAGCAGGGCAAGTCACAGATACGCAGTATTTT. The full variable domain, its missing parts supplied by reference TRBV7-9 and TRBJ2-3, is DTGVSQNPRHKITKRGQNVTFRCDPISEHNRLYWYRQTLGQGPEFLTYFQNEAQLEKSRLLSDRFSAERPKGSFSTLEIQRTEQGDSAMYLCASSLAGQVTDTQYFGPGTRLTVL.

The chain recombines TRBV30 with TRBJ2-2, with D uncertain. The CDR3 is 12 residues long. Germline CDR1 GTSNPN, CDR2 SVGIG (reference sequence). The ends were cut back, 3 bases at V and 1 base at J, with 3 bases in the middle. The CDR3 bases are TGTGCCTGGAGGGGGAACACCGGGGAGCTGTTTTTT. This translates into CAWRGNTGELFF. Drawing the rest from reference TRBV30 and TRBJ2-2, the complete variable domain is SQTIHQWPATLVQPVGSPLSLECTVEGTSNPNLYWYRQAAGRGLQLLFYSVGIGQISSEVPQNLSASRPQDRQFILSSKKLLLSDSGFYLCAWRGNTGELFFGEGSRLTVL.

The CDR3 protein is CASSPFGQGDSPLHF. The CDR3 DNA reads as TGTGCCAGCTCACCATTCGGACAGGGGGATTCACCCCTCCACTTT. This chain uses TRBV18 with TRBJ1-6, with 10 bases lining up with TRBD1. Germline assignment: CDR1 KGHSH and CDR2 LQKENI. The CDR3 contains 15 residues. Trimming removed 2 bases from V and 8 bases from J; junction bases left unmatched: 3.

The V call is TRBV7-3, the J call TRBJ2-1; 10 nucleotides match TRBD2. Germline CDR1 reads SGHTA; CDR2 reads FQGTGA. The CDR3 extends over 15 amino acids. The trim removed 2 bases at V and 6 bases at J, leaving 4 bases unmatched. The CDR3 nucleotides are TGTGCCAGCAGCTTATTCTCTAGCGGGGGCAATGAGCAGTTCTTC. This translates into CASSLFSSGGNEQFF.

The V gene is TRBV18, the J gene TRBJ2-5; the D is unclear. The CDR3 extends over 15 amino acids. V was clipped by 3 bases and J by 1 base, with 12 bases between them. CDR1 is KGHSH, CDR2 LQKENI, per germline. CDR3: CASSPSTVLQETQYF. The CDR3 DNA reads TGTGCCAGCTCACCTTCAACGGTGCTCCAAGAGACCCAGTACTTC.

The chain recombines TRBV6-6 with TRBJ1-5; 11 positions agree with TRBD1. Germline loops: CDR1 MNHNY, CDR2 SVGAGI (reference sequence). J was trimmed by 1 base and V by 5 bases; bases with no gene match: 1. The CDR3 is 15 residues long. The CDR3, as DNA: TGTGCCAGCAGTGGGACAGGGGGGAGCAATCAGCCCCAGCATTTT. Translated, it gives CASSGTGGSNQPQHF.

CDR3 DNA: TGTGCCAGCTCACCAGTTTATCAGGGGGGGAGCTCCTACAATGAGCAGTTCTTC. Translating it yields CASSPVYQGGSSYNEQFF. The J gene is TRBJ2-1, the V gene TRBV18; TRBD1 or TRBD2 may be the D gene (7 bases each). With 2 bases removed from V and 0 bases from J, the gap between germline ends came to 17 bases. Per germline, CDR1 KGHSH and CDR2 LQKENI. The CDR3 is 18 residues long.

V gene TRBV4-1 combines with J gene TRBJ1-5; D unresolved. V was cut by 4 bases and J by 2 bases, with 18 bases left in between. This CDR3 has 17 amino acids. Germline CDR1 reads MGHRA; CDR2 reads YSYEKL. CDR3 sequence: CASSLSVGAFGNQPQHF. Here the CDR3 DNA reads TGCGCCAGCAGCCTTTCTGTCGGTGCGTTCGGCAATCAGCCCCAGCATTTT.

As DNA, the CDR3 is TGTGCCAGCAGCGTAGATCCCTCCTATAATTCACCCCTCCACTTT. This codes for CASSVDPSYNSPLHF. The J gene is TRBJ1-6, the V gene TRBV9; D uncertain. V was clipped by 0 bases and J by 0 bases, with 4 bases between them. The CDR3 spans 15 residues. Germline V gives CDR1 SGDLS, CDR2 YYNGEE. The whole variable domain, remainder taken from reference TRBV9 and TRBJ1-6, is DSGVTQTPKHLITATGQRVTLRCSPRSGDLSVYWYQQSLDQGLQFLIQYYNGEERAKGNILERFSAQQFPDLHSELNLSSLELGDSALYFCASSVDPSYNSPLHFGNGTRLTVT.

V gene TRBV6-6 combines with J gene TRBJ2-3; the D gene is possibly TRBD1 (5 bases). This CDR3 spans 15 amino acids. Germline V gives CDR1 MNHNY, CDR2 SVGAGI (reference sequence). V lost 6 bases and J 1 base, leaving 14 bases between the germline ends. The CDR3, as DNA: TGTGCCAGCAGCCTCGATGGGGCCCGCACAGATACGCAGTATTTT. This codes for CASSLDGARTDTQYF.

The gene calls are TRBV12-5 and TRBJ2-1; D is unresolved. Trimming shortened V by 2 bases and J by 4 bases, and 6 bases separated the two germline ends. There are 13 residues in the CDR3. The V gene's germline CDR1 is LGHNT and CDR2 FRNRAP. Here the CDR3 DNA reads TGTGCTAGTGGTTTGATGGTATACAATGAGCAGTTCTTC. It yields the protein CASGLMVYNEQFF.

V usage is TRBV2 and J usage is TRBJ2-5; possibly TRBD2 for D (6 bases). The V gene lost 7 bases and the J gene lost 9 bases, with 12 bases spanning the gap. CDR1 and CDR2 from the germline V gene are SNHLY and FYNNEI. This CDR3 is 11 amino acids long. The CDR3 DNA is TGTGCCAGCATAATCGGGGAGGCCCAGTACTTC. As protein: CASIIGEAQYF.

The J gene is TRBJ2-2, the V gene TRBV5-1, with D maybe TRBD1 (5 bases). Germline CDR1 is SGHRS and CDR2 is YFSETQ. The V end was cut by 4 bases, the J end by 2 bases, with 9 bases between. The CDR3 is made up of 14 amino acids. The CDR3, as DNA: TGCGCCAGCAGCACCGGACAAAACACCGGGGAGCTGTTTTTT. Translating gives CASSTGQNTGELFF. Together with reference TRBV5-1 and TRBJ2-2, the CDR3 gives the full variable domain: KAGVTQTPRYLIKTRGQQVTLSCSPISGHRSVSWYQQTPGQGLQFLFEYFSETQRNKGNFPGRFSGRQFSNSRSEMNVSTLELGDSALYLCASSTGQNTGELFFGEGSRLTVL.

J is TRBJ1-2 and V is TRBV29-1, with D hard to call. With 7 bases removed from V and 7 bases from J, the gap between germline ends came to 13 bases. The germline V gene encodes CDR1 SQVTM and CDR2 ANQGSEA. The CDR3 loop spans 11 amino acids. The CDR3 reads CSAPGYGGYTF. DNA of the CDR3: TGCAGCGCGCCGGGCTACGGTGGCTACACCTTC.

J is TRBJ2-5 and V is TRBV6-5, with 8 bases aligning to TRBD1. This CDR3 has 13 amino acids. Trimming took 6 bases from V and 5 from J; bases not matched to a gene: 5. Germline V gene data show CDR1 as MNHEY and CDR2 as SVGAGI. The CDR3 region is CASRRSGGETQYF. CDR3 DNA: TGTGCCAGCAGGCGGTCAGGGGGCGAGACCCAGTACTTC.